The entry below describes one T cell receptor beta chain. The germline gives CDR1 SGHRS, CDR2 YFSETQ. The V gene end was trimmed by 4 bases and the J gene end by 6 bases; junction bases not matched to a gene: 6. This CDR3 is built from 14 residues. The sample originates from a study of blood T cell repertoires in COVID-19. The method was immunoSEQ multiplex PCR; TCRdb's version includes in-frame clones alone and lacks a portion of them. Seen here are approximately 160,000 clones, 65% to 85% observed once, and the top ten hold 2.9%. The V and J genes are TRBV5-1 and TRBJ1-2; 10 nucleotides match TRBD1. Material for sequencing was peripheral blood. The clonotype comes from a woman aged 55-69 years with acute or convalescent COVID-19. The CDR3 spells CASSPRQGADGYTF. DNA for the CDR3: TGCGCCAGCAGCCCTCGACAGGGGGCGGATGGCTACACCTTC.